This T cell receptor beta chain stems from a study of cytomegalovirus exposure and HLA in healthy donors (dated by TCRdb to the late 2010s). The study in broad terms: According to an earlier analysis of 587 of the donors, some 180 million T cells yielded 95 million to 140 million unique TCR beta sequences and less than 300 Gb of sequence data. An early release that covered 500 to 800 HLA-typed donors contained around 300 gigabases of sequencing data and about 84 million unique TCR sequences. Of the 300 to 500 genotyped donors, 70% to 90% were placed in the genetic ancestry cluster associated with self-reported Caucasian donors. The study was designed to test whether signatures of past pathogen exposure could be identified by cataloging public T cell receptors. The study profiled the T cell repertoires of about 720 subjects by immunosequencing and related them to cytomegalovirus serostatus. A separate validation cohort of over 95 different subjects was used in addition to the 666-subject first cohort. High-throughput TCR immunosequencing, statistical association of individual TCRs with disease status, and machine learning were combined to predict cytomegalovirus infection status. A later analysis re-analyzed previously published TCR beta repertoires from approximately 700 donors and added high-resolution HLA genotyping to study TCR occurrence patterns. The later analysis used no new phenotypic data to find candidate immune exposures, relying instead on TCR beta sequences and their occurrence across donors. To decide whether each TCR beta V gene segment behaved as functional or pseudogenic, an earlier analysis of 587 of the donors relied on high-throughput TCR beta sequencing. Donor age, sex, ethnicity and CMV serostatus were compiled alongside the repertoire data. In a later genetic analysis, genome-wide SNP genotypes for about 65% of the roughly 700 donors were used, and that subset was treated as a discovery cohort. Every discovery cohort repertoire had been produced on one sequencing platform. Class I and class II HLA loci were covered by the typing at four-digit resolution. Typing coverage differed by locus: A, B, C, DRB1 and DQB1 were typed in about 620-640 donors, DQA1 in 500 to 550, DPA1 in 606, and DPB1 in roughly 470. A few DR-DQ haplotypes were handled as single units for association and clustering because linkage in the cohort was strong. On average, over 200,000 unique TCR beta nucleotide sequences were sequenced per donor among a few hundred genotyped donors of the cohort, with around 19% of those sequences being non-productive.

The cohort was made up of roughly 670 healthy bone marrow donors. All cohort members were sampled while nominally healthy, although unrecorded immune exposures were likely present. The donor was CMV seronegative and belonged to the group of 352 seronegative cohort members. Each donor provided a peripheral blood sample, and peripheral blood mononuclear cells were used for TCR beta sequencing. The Qiagen DNeasy Blood Extraction Kit was used to extract genomic DNA from the blood cell samples. The germline V gene supplies CDR1 SGHAT and CDR2 FQNNGV. V was cut back by 5 bases and J by 3 bases, leaving a gap of 18 bases between them. The CDR3 measures 16 amino acids from cysteine to phenylalanine. Only CDR3 DNA is held: 48 bases, read in frame from base 1. To note about this clone: This receptor's antigen is unknown. Per-base quality was not reported, and no clone a single base away is much larger than it.

The library was obtained by the immunoSEQ multiplex PCR assay. A mixture of 60 forward primers for TCR Vbeta segments and 13 reverse primers for TCR Jbeta segments was used in the multiplex PCR. A multiplex PCR assay on genomic DNA amplified the CDR3 region of rearranged TCR beta genes. The amplified TCR beta libraries were sequenced on the Illumina HiSeq System as 87-base-pair reads. Turning to the authors' computational methods: A later analysis tallied 70 million to 100 million unique TCR beta chains across the 666 repertoires, and roughly 11 million of those chains were shared by two or more donors. A nearest-neighbor algorithm error-corrected the raw reads and collapsed the reads into unique sequences, merging closely related sequences to remove PCR and sequencing errors. Alignment of CDR3 sequences to IMGT reference sequences was used to assign V, D and J gene segments. For a sequence to be retained, a match of at least six nucleotides was required to both a V gene segment and a J gene segment. Rearrangements were called productive when the CDR3 lacked stop codons and stayed in frame with V and J; all others were non-productive. CDR3 was defined according to IMGT convention as the region running from the second conserved V-encoded cysteine to the conserved J-encoded phenylalanine. Sequences without an unambiguous match to a single V gene segment were excluded from the earlier analysis of about 600 of the donors. An earlier analysis of around 600 of the donors classified V segments as functional when productive rearrangements were above 56.7% and as segregating when the standard deviation between donors was above 5%. A statistical classification framework was built to diagnose cytomegalovirus status from the catalog of TCR beta chain sequences. V and J gene assignment, in a later analysis, came from comparing TCR nucleotide sequences with IMGT/GENE-DB human TR gene sequences. A later analysis assigned CDR3 sequences and most-parsimonious VDJ recombination scenarios with the TCRdist pipeline. In a later analysis, every TCR beta chain was defined by the combination of its CDR3 amino acid sequence and its V-gene family, and reads without a unique V-gene family were dropped. In a later analysis, approximately 590 highly shared, low-generation-probability nucleotide sequences were removed to address suspected cross-contamination and a sequencing artifact. In a later analysis, a clonal expansion index for each public chain was calculated from normalized within-repertoire ranks of inferred template counts. Generation probabilities in a later analysis came from a VDJ recombination model fitted to out-of-frame rearrangements, and those results were checked against IGoR. In a later analysis, hypergeometric tests were used to score TCR-TCR, TCR-HLA and TCR-CMV co-occurrence, with a repertoire-size bias correction applied to TCR pairs. A later analysis estimated false discovery rates by permuting HLA or CMV assignments 20 times. In a later analysis, co-occurring TCRs were grouped with DBSCAN, and TCRdist sequence similarity was added when clustering was performed within HLA-allele-positive subsets. Co-occurrence clustering excluded repertoires with fewer than 30,000 or more than 120,000 public chains, plus five with anomalous nucleotide sharing. Held by TCRdb, this immuneACCESS table contains in-frame sequences only and omits some clones. Under half of the omission traces to an unresolved V gene where checked; the cause of the rest is unknown. V and J calls and clone size follow that table, whereas D and trimming were derived from the DNA. For this sample the table gives under 200,000 clones, of which about 82% were detected only once. Less than 1% of the sample comes from the top ten.

Results and caveats for the whole study, not just this receptor: A further reported finding was that TCR beta sequences accurately predicted the HLA-A and HLA-B alleles for most subjects in the first cohort. Across donors, most TCR sequences were observed very rarely, whereas some public TCRs were present in many individuals. Assigning TCR associations to individual alleles was difficult when HLA alleles, especially DR and DQ, strongly co-occurred. Correlated functional status among segregating V segments might reflect linkage disequilibrium, but an unknown experimental factor could not be ruled out. In both the original and validation cohorts, the classifier was reported to diagnose cytomegalovirus status with high specificity and sensitivity. The authors suggested that the approach could potentially be generalized to other disease states and immunological phenotypes. Because HLA typing was unavailable for some donors at each locus, only the typed subset was used in association tests. Because counts were too low, 15 to 20 rarely observed V segments, including chromosome 9 orphons, were left out of the earlier analysis of a few hundred of the donors. Because the 87-base-pair reads could not distinguish some IMGT-functional V segments, including TRBV6-2 and TRBV6-3, those segments were excluded. Only TCR beta chains were sequenced in this cohort, and the absence of alpha or paired-chain data limited detectable features. In a later genetic analysis, fewer N-insertions in productive TCRs were reported among donors in an Asian-associated ancestry cluster than the roughly 670-donor mean. Immune exposure information for the cohort was limited to CMV serostatus. V-gene and J-gene trimming of TCR beta chains was associated with a missense DCLRE1C variant in a later genetic analysis, and the association was replicated in an independent cohort. Broadly in line with IMGT annotations, most TCR beta V segments showed up in productive rearrangements about 90% or about 30% of the time in an earlier analysis of several hundred of the donors. A cluster of highly shared sequence variants was judged likely to be a technical artifact of the sequencing pipeline. A later analysis reported that several top co-occurrence clusters appeared linked to parvovirus B19, influenza, CMV and Epstein-Barr virus. According to a later analysis, TCR association rates differed among HLA loci, with DRB1 alleles showing the most associated TCRs and HLA-C alleles showing the fewest. Sequencing depth was assumed to be roughly uniform across donors in the presence/absence analyses, though that assumption may not hold. In a later analysis, HLA-associated TCR beta chains were found to be more clonally expanded and to have lower generation probabilities than equally common non-associated chains. Three of the identified cytomegalovirus-associated TCR beta chains were confirmed in vitro to be specific for cytomegalovirus antigens. In the study, approximately 150 TCR beta chains were listed as associated with cytomegalovirus. A later analysis associated 15,000 to 20,000 TCR beta sequences with specific HLA alleles at a false discovery rate of 0.05. According to a later analysis, most CMV-associated TCR beta chains appeared to be HLA-restricted, and the HLA associations seemed to be driven largely by CMV exposure.

The sample consisted of PBMCs. Rearrangement joined TRBV11-2 to TRBJ2-3; a tentative D match to TRBD2 spans 7 bases. The receptor was derived from a female donor in good health and CMV-seronegative. The CDR3 reads as follows: CASSGRLGGRTDTQYF. The bases read TGTGCCAGCAGCGGCCGACTGGGGGGGCGGACAGATACGCAGTATTTT.